A selection of T cell receptor beta chains follows, all from one sample in a study of cytomegalovirus exposure and HLA in healthy donors. Generated by immunoSEQ multiplex PCR, the TCRdb table keeps only in-frame clones and is missing some. The sample contains under 200,000 clones, about four fifths of which appear only once. Sequenced material: PBMCs. The receptors shown here come from a male donor in good health and CMV-seropositive. CDR3s include the opening cysteine and the closing phenylalanine or tryptophan. A D gene is named only where the DNA matches it firmly. Clone size is not always given. Where it is, it says once, few, many or a class for expanded clones.

>once|TRBJ2-2|TRBV4-1|15|TRBD1
TGCGCCAGCAGCCAGACAGGGACGAGTGCCGGGGAGCTGTTTTTT
CASSQTGTSAGELFF
>NA|TRBJ1-1|TRBV7-3|15|NA
TGTGCCAGCAGCCTAATTCGGGGTCGGAACACTGAAGCTTTCTTT
CASSLIRGRNTEAFF
>NA|TRBJ2-5|TRBV6-1|13|NA
TGTGCCAGCAGTGAAACACGGGGGGAGACCCAGTACTTC
CASSETRGETQYF
>NA|TRBJ2-3|TRBV7-2|15|NA
TGTGCCAGCAGCTTAGCGGGGGGGCGGGGAGATACGCAGTATTTT
CASSLAGGRGDTQYF
>NA|TRBJ2-3|TRBV11-2|15|NA
TGTGCCAGCAGCTACCTACGACAGTACTCGGATACGCAGTATTTT
CASSYLRQYSDTQYF
>NA|TRBJ1-5|TRBV18|13|NA
TGTGCCAGCTCACCGAGGGGGGGTCAGCCCCAGCATTTT
CASSPRGGQPQHF
>NA|TRBJ2-1|TRBV5-6|12|NA
TGTGCCAGCAGCTCTTTTCACAATGAGCAGTTCTTC
CASSSFHNEQFF
>NA|TRBJ2-6|TRBV13|16|TRBD1
TGTGCCAGCAGCACCGGGACAGCCTCTGGGGCCAACGTCCTGACTTTC
CASSTGTASGANVLTF
>once|TRBJ2-5|TRBV5-1|16|NA
TGCGCCAGCAGCTTGGGGGTCCAGGGTCCTCAAGAGACCCAGTACTTC
CASSLGVQGPQETQYF
>few|TRBJ2-4|TRBV6-1|15|NA
TGTGCCAGCACATGGCCAGAATCGGCCAAAAACATTCAGTACTTC
CASTWPESAKNIQYF
>NA|TRBJ1-5|TRBV4-2|15|NA
TGTGCCAGCAGCCAAACGGGGGGGAGCAATCAGCCCCAGCATTTT
CASSQTGGSNQPQHF
>NA|TRBJ2-3|TRBV5-1|15|NA
TGCGCCAGCAGCCCGGGAGAGGTACACACAGATACGCAGTATTTT
CASSPGEVHTDTQYF
>once|TRBJ1-3|TRBV6-5|13|TRBD1
TGTGCCAGCAGCACAGGGGCTGGAAACACCATATATTTT
CASSTGAGNTIYF
>NA|TRBJ1-1|TRBV6-1|15|NA
TGTGCCAGCAGTGAGGACAGAAGATTGAACACTGAAGCTTTCTTT
CASSEDRRLNTEAFF
>NA|TRBJ2-5|TRBV2|13|NA
TGTGCCAGCAGTTACACTAGCAGAGAGACCCAGTACTTC
CASSYTSRETQYF
>NA|TRBJ1-2|TRBV19|16|TRBD1
TGTGCCAGTAGTATCGACAGGGGTTTACAAGGATATGGCTACACCTTC
CASSIDRGLQGYGYTF
>NA|TRBJ1-1|TRBV19|16|TRBD1
TGTGCCAGTAGTATGGGTATCGAGGGGGCTTCCACTGAAGCTTTCTTT
CASSMGIEGASTEAFF
>NA|TRBJ2-5|TRBV7-8|14|NA
TGTGCCAGCAGCTTAGCGCCCAGGGAAGAGACCCAGTACTTC
CASSLAPREETQYF
>NA|TRBJ2-2|TRBV5-4|16|NA
TGTGCCAGCAGCACCGCCGGGACAATCAACACCGGGGAGCTGTTTTTT
CASSTAGTINTGELFF
>NA|TRBJ2-5|TRBV11-2|14|NA
TGTGCCAGCAGCTTAGATCCGGGAGTGGAGACCCAGTACTTC
CASSLDPGVETQYF
>NA|TRBJ1-3|TRBV7-9|17|TRBD1
TGTGCCAGCAGCCCCTACTCGACAGGGGGGTCTGGAAACACCATATATTTT
CASSPYSTGGSGNTIYF
>once|TRBJ1-4|TRBV18|14|NA
TGTGCCAGCTCAGGATCGGAGGGATATGAAAAACTGTTTTTT
CASSGSEGYEKLFF
>once|TRBJ2-7|TRBV19|14|TRBD1
TGTGCCAGTAGTCCGCACAGGGGATCCTACGAGCAGTACTTC
CASSPHRGSYEQYF
>NA|TRBJ2-1|TRBV12-5|16|NA
TGTGCTAGTGGTTTGGCTACAGGGACCAGGGCGGATGAGCAGTTCTTC
CASGLATGTRADEQFF
>NA|TRBJ2-1|TRBV9|13|NA
TGTGCCAGCAGCGCCTCGGGGTACAATGAGCAGTTCTTC
CASSASGYNEQFF
>NA|TRBJ1-1|TRBV29-1|11|NA
TGCAGCGTTGATAGACAGAACAGGGCTTTCTTT
CSVDRQNRAFF
>few|TRBJ2-2|TRBV6-1|14|TRBD1
TGTGCCACCGGTGGGACAGCTTACACCGGGGAGCTGTTTTTT
CATGGTAYTGELFF
>NA|TRBJ1-5|TRBV6-5|13|NA
TGTGCCAGCAGTTGGACAGTTAATCAGCCCCAGCATTTT
CASSWTVNQPQHF
>NA|TRBJ1-1|TRBV6-1|15|TRBD1
TGTGCCAGCAGTCTTGGGACAGGGGGTTATCCTGAAGCTTTCTTT
CASSLGTGGYPEAFF
>NA|TRBJ2-7|TRBV2|15|NA
TGTGCCAGCAGTGAGGAGACAGGGCGGGGTTACGAGCAGTACTTC
CASSEETGRGYEQYF
>NA|TRBJ1-1|TRBV13|13|NA
TGTGCCAGCAGTCCCCAGGGTTATACTGAAGCTTTCTTT
CASSPQGYTEAFF
>NA|TRBJ1-1|TRBV7-8|16|TRBD1
TGTGCCAGCAGCATACCCCGGGACAGCGGGAACACTGAAGCTTTCTTT
CASSIPRDSGNTEAFF
>NA|TRBJ1-5|TRBV19|18|NA
TGTGCGAGCCAGCCGCGCGGAGGGGCAGGCTATAGCAATCAGCCCCAGCATTTT
CASQPRGGAGYSNQPQHF
>NA|TRBJ2-7|TRBV11-2|12|NA
TGTGCCAGCAGCCCCCACTACTACGAGCAGTACTTC
CASSPHYYEQYF
>NA|TRBJ2-3|TRBV9|16|TRBD2
TGTGCCAGCAGCGCGGGTCTACTAGCGGGGACAGATACGCAGTATTTT
CASSAGLLAGTDTQYF
>NA|TRBJ2-3|TRBV7-3|12|NA
TGTGCCAGCAGCTTAACCGGAGATACGCAGTATTTT
CASSLTGDTQYF
>NA|TRBJ2-7|TRBV9|14|TRBD1
TGTGCCAGCAGCGAGGGGACAGGGATCTACGAGCAGTACTTC
CASSEGTGIYEQYF
>NA|TRBJ1-2|TRBV6-1|15|NA
TGTGCCAGCAGTGATGCCGTTGGGGGGGGCGACGGCTACACCTTC
CASSDAVGGGDGYTF
>NA|TRBJ1-2|TRBV6-5|11|NA
TGTGCCAGCAGTTATCAGGGGGGCTACACCTTC
CASSYQGGYTF
>few|TRBJ1-2|TRBV5-6|15|NA
TGTGCCAGCACCCGGAGGTCGGGGACTCTCTATGGCTACACCTTC
CASTRRSGTLYGYTF
>NA|TRBJ2-1|TRBV15|15|NA
TGTGCCACCAGCAGAGTTGTAGCGGATGGGAATGAGCAGTTCTTC
CATSRVVADGNEQFF
>few|TRBJ1-1|TRBV2|14|TRBD1
TGTGCCAGCGGGTCCCAGACAGGGCCCCCTGAAGCTTTCTTT
CASGSQTGPPEAFF